This T cell receptor beta chain originates from a study of cytotoxic CD8 clonotypes in ibrutinib-treated CLL. Profiling relied on immunoSEQ multiplex PCR, and the TCRdb table lists in-frame clones only, not all of them. The profile shows 11,000 or so clones, approximately 81% of them singletons. The CDR3 extends over 14 amino acids. V lost 5 bases and J 7 bases, leaving 18 bases between the germline ends. Per germline, CDR1 GTSNPN and CDR2 SVGIG (reference sequence). This specimen was PBMCs, taken at disease progression, from a patient treated with ibrutinib. This rearrangement joins TRBV30 to TRBJ1-5; D possibly corresponds to TRBD1 (5 bases). This clonotype originated in a human donor with chronic lymphocytic leukemia. The DNA for the CDR3 is TGTGCCTGGGCTAAGGGGTTTTCGGCACAGCCCCAGCATTTT. It translates to CAWAKGFSAQPQHF. The variable domain in full, completed from reference TRBV30 and TRBJ1-5, reads SQTIHQWPATLVQPVGSPLSLECTVEGTSNPNLYWYRQAAGRGLQLLFYSVGIGQISSEVPQNLSASRPQDRQFILSSKKLLLSDSGFYLCAWAKGFSAQPQHFGDGTRLSIL.